The clone carrying this T cell receptor beta chain was observed a handful of times. The data were obtained in a study of early T cells in non-severe SARS-CoV-2 infection. Study information: Chains stayed unpaired after sequencing of bulk RNA from unsorted whole blood.

Per the germline V gene, CDR1 is DFQATT and CDR2 is SNEGSKA (reference sequence). Between the trimmed V and J ends, which lost 2 bases and 5 bases, there was a span of 12 bases. CDR3 size: 13 residues. In TCRdb, the 5' RACE reads were re-called with MiXCR into one record per CDR3 protein. The sample shows tens of thousands of distinct CDR3 sequences, roughly 8.4% of them seen only once. The gene calls are TRBV20-1 and TRBJ2-5; the D gene is possibly TRBD1 (6 bases). What was sequenced was whole blood. The clonotype comes from an adult who was a healthcare worker with PCR-confirmed SARS-CoV-2 infection or an uninfected control (not recorded which). CDR3 coding DNA: TGCAGTGCTAGACCGGGTAGGGGGGAGACCCAGTACTTC. Its protein is CSARPGRGETQYF.